Each of the 13 T cell receptor beta chains below was sequenced from the same sample in a study of blood T cell repertoires in COVID-19. Sequenced by immunoSEQ multiplex PCR; TCRdb stores in-frame clones only, minus some. In the table there are about 140,000 clones, 84% of which are singletons. Sequenced sample: PBMCs or T cells enriched from blood (not recorded which). These receptors all come from a woman aged 45-65 years with acute COVID-19.

The chain uses TRBV11-3 and TRBJ2-2; 7 nucleotides agree with TRBD2. Unmatched junction bases numbered 2, after V lost 4 bases and J lost 3 bases. The CDR3 is 14 residues long. Germline V gene sequence: CDR1 SGHNT, CDR2 YENEEA. In nucleotides, the CDR3 is TGTGCCAGCAGCTCCCGGGGGGACACCGGGGAGCTGTTTTTT. Amino acids: CASSSRGDTGELFF. Full variable domain (outside the CDR3, taken from reference TRBV11-3 and TRBJ2-2): EAGVVQSPRYKIIEKKQPVAFWCNPISGHNTLYWYLQNLGQGPELLIRYENEEAVDDSQLPKDRFSAERLKGVDSTLKIQPAELGDSAVYLCASSSRGDTGELFFGEGSRLTVL.

The rearrangement uses TRBV30 and TRBJ1-4, with D possibly being TRBD1 (5 bases). The CDR3 is 16 amino acids. V was clipped by 2 bases and J by 0 bases, with 13 bases between them. CDR1 is GTSNPN and CDR2 is SVGIG in the germline V gene (reference sequence). The DNA of the CDR3 is TGTGCCTGGAGTTTTTCCGGGACTGCAACTAATGAAAAACTGTTTTTT. Amino acid sequence: CAWSFSGTATNEKLFF.

The chain carries TRBV6-1 and TRBJ2-7, with TRBD2 matching over 9 bases. CDR3 length: 15 residues. V was pared by 7 bases and J by 3 bases, with 10 bases of the junction left unmatched. Germline V gene sequence: CDR1 MNHNS, CDR2 SASEGT. DNA for the CDR3: TGTGCCAGCACCCCTGGGGCTAGCGGGAACTACGAGCAGTACTTC. It is translated as CASTPGASGNYEQYF.

V and J are TRBV27 and TRBJ1-2; D remains ambiguous. The CDR3 sequence is 15 residues long. Germline CDR1 reads MNHEY; CDR2 reads SMNVEV (reference sequence). Trimming stripped 4 bases from V and 0 bases from J, with 12 bases between. The CDR3 sequence: CASSSTGKPNYGYTF. The CDR3 DNA sequence: TGTGCCAGCAGTTCCACCGGGAAACCTAACTATGGCTACACCTTC.

The chain has TRBV7-9 and TRBJ2-5; 8 bases fit TRBD2. Germline V gene sequence: CDR1 SEHNR, CDR2 FQNEAQ (reference sequence). Losses at the gene ends were 4 bases for V and 13 bases for J; bases not matched to a gene: 14. The CDR3 has 14 amino acids. The CDR3 nucleotides read TGTGCCAGCAGCTCGGGCGGGGGGCCCGGGACGCTGTACTTC. Amino acids: CASSSGGGPGTLYF.

The rearrangement uses TRBV7-3 and TRBJ2-3, with 8 positions matching TRBD1. There are 17 residues in the CDR3. Germline V gene lookup returns CDR1 SGHTA and CDR2 FQGTGA. V lost 0 bases, J lost 0 bases, and 5 bases stayed unmatched. Written as DNA, the CDR3 is TGTGCCAGCAGCTTAACTTACAGGGGGAGTAGCACAGATACGCAGTATTTT. Encoded protein: CASSLTYRGSSTDTQYF.

The chain links TRBV5-1 to TRBJ2-1; a weak D match, TRBD2 (6 bases). The V end lost 0 bases, the J end lost 4 bases, and 14 bases lay between the germline ends. Germline CDR1 SGHRS, CDR2 YFSETQ. The CDR3 loop spans 16 amino acids. CDR3 region: CASSLGVAGFYNEQFF. The CDR3 DNA sequence: TGCGCCAGCAGCTTGGGCGTTGCGGGATTTTACAATGAGCAGTTCTTC. Drawing the rest from reference TRBV5-1 and TRBJ2-1, the complete variable domain is KAGVTQTPRYLIKTRGQQVTLSCSPISGHRSVSWYQQTPGQGLQFLFEYFSETQRNKGNFPGRFSGRQFSNSRSEMNVSTLELGDSALYLCASSLGVAGFYNEQFFGPGTRLTVL.

V gene TRBV14 combines with J gene TRBJ2-1, with TRBD1 identical over 9 bases. V gave up 6 bases and J gave up 7 bases; unmatched junction bases: 13. The germline gives CDR1 SGHDN, CDR2 FVKESK. The CDR3 totals 16 residues. CDR3 bases: TGTGCCAGCAGGCAAACAGGGGGCGCCCCGGAGAATGAGCAGTTCTTC. Its translation: CASRQTGGAPENEQFF.

V and J are TRBV5-4 and TRBJ2-3, with TRBD2 identical over 12 bases. Germline CDR1 reads SGHNT; CDR2 reads YYREEE (reference sequence). The CDR3 has 16 residues. The trim removed 3 bases at V and 5 bases at J, leaving 7 bases unmatched. CDR3 loop: CASSSPTSGSGDTQYF. CDR3 DNA: TGTGCCAGCAGCTCCCCGACTAGCGGGAGTGGAGATACGCAGTATTTT.

The gene calls are TRBV6-5 and TRBJ1-1; D is perhaps TRBD1 (6 bases). CDR1 is MNHEY and CDR2 is SVGAGI in the germline V gene. Trimming took 5 bases from V and 3 from J, leaving 13 bases between them. The CDR3 sequence is 14 residues long. The CDR3 loop reads CASSLRQAYTEAFF. The CDR3 DNA reads TGTGCCAGCAGTCTAAGACAGGCCTACACTGAAGCTTTCTTT.

A few counts support this clone. This chain connects TRBV7-8 to TRBJ2-3, with TRBD1 identical over 9 bases. This CDR3 has 15 amino acids. From germline, CDR1 is SGHVS and CDR2 FQNEAQ. V lost 5 bases to trimming and J lost 8 bases; unmatched junction nucleotides: 11. The DNA for the CDR3 is TGTGCCAGCAGCCCCGGACAGGGGCGCGGAGTTACGCAGTATTTT. Protein sequence: CASSPGQGRGVTQYF.

The chain carries TRBV10-3 and TRBJ1-6; 9 bases are a match to TRBD1. The germline V gene encodes CDR1 ENHRY and CDR2 SYGVKD. J was trimmed by 7 bases and V by 5 bases; bases with no gene match: 9. This CDR3 has 16 amino acids. In nucleotides, the CDR3 is TGTGCCATCAGTCCACCCCGGACAGGGGTCAATTCACCCCTCCACTTT. This encodes CAISPPRTGVNSPLHF.

The CDR3 loop reads CASSQFLAGGAYNEQFF. DNA of the CDR3: TGTGCCAGCAGCCAGTTCCTAGCGGGAGGGGCCTACAATGAGCAGTTCTTC. This sequence joins TRBV14 and TRBJ2-1, with 12 bases lining up with TRBD2. CDR3 length equals 17 residues. The V gene end was trimmed by 3 bases and the J gene end by 2 bases; junction bases not matched to a gene: 5. Germline assignment: CDR1 SGHDN and CDR2 FVKESK.